The next 16 T cell receptor beta chains were all read from a single sample in a study of Tregs in tolerant kidney transplant recipients. Sequencing used immunoSEQ multiplex PCR; TCRdb keeps in-frame clones, though not all of them. Found here are some 66,000 clones, just under 95% of them singletons; the top ten hold 10% to 11%. Sequenced material: CD8+ T cells from blood, taken before the transplant. The receptors shown here come from a human donor who received a combined kidney and bone marrow transplant.

J is TRBJ1-1 and V is TRBV19, with D possibly TRBD1 on 5 matching bases. V was clipped by 3 bases and J by 5 bases, with 10 bases between them. The CDR3 covers 13 residues. Germline-derived CDR1 and CDR2 are LNHDA and SQIVND (reference sequence). The CDR3 region has the DNA TGTGCCAGTAGTATCTCAGGGAGGACTGAAGCTTTCTTT. It specifies CASSISGRTEAFF.

V is TRBV27 and J is TRBJ1-3; possible D gene TRBD1, 6 bases. Germline CDR1 and CDR2: MNHEY and SMNVEV (reference sequence). This CDR3 comprises 12 residues. Trimming removed 7 bases from V and 8 bases from J, with 12 bases in between. CDR3 sequence: CASTGQCDTIYF. CDR3 bases: TGTGCCAGCACTGGACAGTGCGACACCATATATTTT.

This chain links TRBV21-1 with TRBJ1-2. TRBV21-1 is termed a pseudogene. The CDR3 totals 11 residues. This CDR3 reads CASIGGAGYTF. The CDR3 coding sequence is TGTGCCAGCATAGGAGGGGCTGGCTACACCTTC.

This clone was found once. The rearrangement links TRBV11-3 to TRBJ2-1; 7 bases map to TRBD2. Germline V gene sequence: CDR1 SGHNT, CDR2 YENEEA. CDR3 length: 17 residues. V was pared by 5 bases and J by 3 bases, with 13 bases of the junction left unmatched. The DNA for the CDR3 is TGTGCCAGCAGCCCCCTGGTTTACGGGGGGTTCTACAATGAGCAGTTCTTC. This codes for CASSPLVYGGFYNEQFF.

This clone was seen once. V gene TRBV2 combines with J gene TRBJ1-1; D might be TRBD1 (5 bases). The CDR3 is made up of 16 amino acids. In germline, CDR1 is SNHLY, CDR2 FYNNEI. Trimming removed 10 bases from V and 0 bases from J, with 21 bases in between. This CDR3 reads CATRPTADPLNTEAFF. The CDR3 nucleotides are TGTGCCACCAGGCCGACAGCCGATCCCTTGAACACTGAAGCTTTCTTT.

The chain employs TRBV19 and TRBJ1-4; D call uncertain. The V gene's germline CDR1 is LNHDA and CDR2 SQIVND (reference sequence). This CDR3 comprises 12 residues. Trimming took off 5 bases at V and 7 bases at J, with 8 bases between the two ends. CDR3 region: CASSFSPEKLFF. The CDR3 DNA is TGTGCCAGTAGTTTCTCTCCTGAAAAACTGTTTTTT.

The gene calls are TRBV29-1 and TRBJ2-4, with 9 bases fitting TRBD1. CDR3 size: 14 residues. From germline, CDR1 is SQVTM and CDR2 ANQGSEA. V shed 3 bases, J shed 7 bases, and the junction held 7 bases outside the gene matches. The chain's CDR3 is CSVDPGQGGNIQYF. The CDR3 DNA reads TGCAGCGTTGACCCGGGACAGGGTGGGAACATTCAGTACTTC. The full variable domain, rest sourced from reference TRBV29-1 and TRBJ2-4, is SAVISQKPSRDICQRGTSLTIQCQVDSQVTMMFWYRQQPGQSLTLIATANQGSEATYESGFVIDKFPISRPNLTFSTLTVSNMSPEDSSIYLCSVDPGQGGNIQYFGAGTRLSVL.

The chain is built from TRBV6-6 and TRBJ1-2; D gene unclear. Trimming removed 8 bases from V and 2 bases from J, with 6 bases in between. The CDR3 spans 11 residues. Germline V gene data show CDR1 as MNHNY and CDR2 as SVGAGI (reference sequence). CDR3 nucleotides: TGTGCCAGCGGCCCAAACTATGGCTACACCTTC. Translated, it gives CASGPNYGYTF.

This rearrangement joins TRBV7-6 to TRBJ2-1; TRBD2 matches at 7 bases. Germline lookup yields CDR1 SGHVS and CDR2 FNYEAQ. Trimming at V came to 1 base and at J to 7 bases, leaving 7 bases not matched to a gene. The CDR3 loop spans 15 amino acids. CDR3: CASSLGGSPPNEQFF. The CDR3 DNA follows: TGTGCCAGCAGCTTAGGCGGGAGCCCCCCGAATGAGCAGTTCTTC.

The chain employs TRBV7-9 and TRBJ2-2, with D perhaps TRBD1 (6 bases). V gave up 5 bases and J gave up 5 bases, with 21 bases separating them. Per the germline V gene, CDR1 is SEHNR and CDR2 is FQNEAQ (reference sequence). The CDR3 runs to 17 residues. The DNA for the CDR3 is TGTGCCAGCAGCCCCCCCTGGGACACGTTGGGGACCGGGGAGCTGTTTTTT. Translation gives CASSPPWDTLGTGELFF.

J is TRBJ1-5 and V is TRBV7-8; D is uncertain. CDR3 length: 14 residues. V gave up 3 bases and J gave up 4 bases, with 10 bases separating them. CDR1 is SGHVS, CDR2 FQNEAQ, per germline. This chain's CDR3 is CASSLGSLNQPQHF. In DNA form, the CDR3 reads TGTGCCAGCAGCTTGGGGAGCTTGAATCAGCCCCAGCATTTT.

This sequence joins TRBV7-9 and TRBJ2-7; possible D gene TRBD2, 6 bases. The CDR3 length is 14 residues. Between the trimmed V and J ends, which lost 2 bases and 6 bases, there was a span of 14 bases. The germline V gene encodes CDR1 SEHNR and CDR2 FQNEAQ (reference sequence). The CDR3: CASSLTLGGREQYF. CDR3 nucleotide sequence: TGTGCCAGCAGCTTAACGCTGGGGGGACGCGAGCAGTACTTC.

The V call is TRBV28, the J call TRBJ1-5, with D perhaps matching TRBD1 (5 bases). V shed 7 bases and J shed 1 base, with 14 bases lying between them. This CDR3 has 15 residues. Per the germline V gene, CDR1 is MDHEN and CDR2 is SYDVKM. CDR3 amino acids: CASTLVRTSNQPQHF. The CDR3 region has the DNA TGTGCCAGCACCCTAGTACGGACAAGCAATCAGCCCCAGCATTTT.

The chain links TRBV7-2 to TRBJ2-7, with D uncertain. The CDR3 runs 13 residues. The germline V gene has CDR1 SGHTA and CDR2 FQGNSA. The germline V and J ends were trimmed by 3 bases and 1 base, with 7 bases remaining between them. CDR3 residues: CASSLVDSYEQYF. As DNA, the CDR3 is TGTGCCAGCAGCTTGGTAGATTCCTACGAGCAGTACTTC.

The chain couples TRBV11-2 to TRBJ2-3, with TRBD1 matching over 10 bases. V trimming: 5 bases; J trimming: 5 bases; junction bases outside the gene matches: 7. CDR3 length equals 15 residues. Germline lookup yields CDR1 SGHAT and CDR2 FQNNGV. This CDR3 is CASSIGGTGVDTQYF. CDR3 sequence (DNA): TGTGCCAGCAGCATCGGTGGGACAGGGGTAGATACGCAGTATTTT. The full variable domain, in which reference TRBV11-2 and TRBJ2-3 provide the parts outside the CDR3, is EAGVAQSPRYKIIEKRQSVAFWCNPISGHATLYWYQQILGQGPKLLIQFQNNGVVDDSQLPKDRFSAERLKGVDSTLKIQPAKLEDSAVYLCASSIGGTGVDTQYFGPGTRLTVL.

As DNA, the CDR3 is TGTGCCAGCAGCTTTAACAGGGCCATGAACACTGAAGCTTTCTTT. This gives the protein CASSFNRAMNTEAFF. The rearrangement joins TRBV13 to TRBJ1-1; D possibly corresponds to TRBD1 (6 bases). V gave up 3 bases and J gave up 0 bases, with 11 bases separating them. Germline V gene lookup returns CDR1 PRHDT and CDR2 FYEKMQ (reference sequence). This CDR3 spans 15 amino acids.